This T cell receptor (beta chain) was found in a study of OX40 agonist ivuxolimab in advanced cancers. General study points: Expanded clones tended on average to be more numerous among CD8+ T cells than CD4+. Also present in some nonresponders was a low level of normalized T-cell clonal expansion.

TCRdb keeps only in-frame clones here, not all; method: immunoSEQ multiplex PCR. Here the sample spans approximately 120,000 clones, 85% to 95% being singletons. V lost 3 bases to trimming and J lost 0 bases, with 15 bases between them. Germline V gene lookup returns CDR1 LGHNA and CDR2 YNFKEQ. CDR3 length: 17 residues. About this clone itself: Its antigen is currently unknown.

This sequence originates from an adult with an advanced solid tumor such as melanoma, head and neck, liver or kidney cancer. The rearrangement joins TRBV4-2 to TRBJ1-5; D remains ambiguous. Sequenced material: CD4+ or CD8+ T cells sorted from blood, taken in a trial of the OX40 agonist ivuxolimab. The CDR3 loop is CASSQSTVPYSNQPQHF. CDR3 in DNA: TGTGCCAGCAGCCAGAGTACAGTCCCCTATAGCAATCAGCCCCAGCATTTT.